Following are 18 T cell receptor beta chains from one sample sequenced in a study of blood T cell repertoires in COVID-19. TCRdb's table, derived via immunoSEQ multiplex PCR, lists solely in-frame clones and lacks some. The repertoire has about 200,000 clones, roughly 90% of them found once; the top ten carry around 1.5%. Material: peripheral blood. The receptors come from a young man with active or convalescent COVID-19.

This clone came up once. The chain is built from TRBV5-1 and TRBJ2-1; 7 nucleotides match TRBD2. The CDR3 loop spans 14 amino acids. The V gene's germline CDR1 is SGHRS and CDR2 YFSETQ. Unmatched junction bases numbered 5, after V lost 4 bases and J lost 4 bases. The CDR3 DNA reads TGCGCCAGCAGCCCTGGGGGAGGGTACAATGAGCAGTTCTTC. It yields the protein CASSPGGGYNEQFF. Full variable domain (rest looked up from reference TRBV5-1 and TRBJ2-1): KAGVTQTPRYLIKTRGQQVTLSCSPISGHRSVSWYQQTPGQGLQFLFEYFSETQRNKGNFPGRFSGRQFSNSRSEMNVSTLELGDSALYLCASSPGGGYNEQFFGPGTRLTVL.

The chain couples TRBV15 to TRBJ2-7; 7 bases map to TRBD2. Germline assignment: CDR1 LNHNV and CDR2 YYDKDF (reference sequence). V was pared by 0 bases and J by 0 bases, with 2 bases of the junction left unmatched. The CDR3 totals 15 residues. The CDR3 DNA reads TGTGCCACCAGCAGAGATTCTAGCGGCTCCTACGAGCAGTACTTC. Encoded protein: CATSRDSSGSYEQYF.

The chain uses TRBV30 and TRBJ1-1; D is unclear. The CDR3 contains 12 residues. Germline values: CDR1 GTSNPN, CDR2 SVGIG (reference sequence). V lost 0 bases and J lost 10, with 12 bases in between. CDR3 sequence: CAWSVGRLGAFF. The CDR3 nucleotides are TGTGCCTGGAGTGTGGGGAGGCTTGGAGCTTTCTTT.

The genes are TRBV18 and TRBJ1-1, with D perhaps matching TRBD1 (5 bases). This CDR3 is 14 amino acids long. V was clipped by 2 bases and J by 1 base, with 8 bases between them. The germline V gene has CDR1 KGHSH and CDR2 LQKENI. CDR3 residues: CASSPGAGNTEAFF. The CDR3 region has the DNA TGTGCCAGCTCACCAGGGGCCGGGAACACTGAAGCTTTCTTT.

This clone was counted only a few times. The rearrangement uses TRBV19 and TRBJ1-5; 7 bases align to TRBD1. The CDR3 runs 13 residues. The V gene's germline CDR1 is LNHDA and CDR2 SQIVND (reference sequence). Trimming took 3 bases from V and 7 from J; bases not matched to a gene: 3. CDR3 amino acids: CASSIEGGQPQHF. The CDR3 DNA sequence: TGTGCCAGTAGTATTGAAGGGGGCCAGCCCCAGCATTTT.

V is TRBV7-9 and J is TRBJ1-4, with D possibly TRBD1 on 6 matching bases. Trimming left V 4 bases short and J 7 bases short, with 19 bases between. The CDR3 spans 16 residues. Germline lookup yields CDR1 SEHNR and CDR2 FQNEAQ (reference sequence). CDR3 sequence: CASSSSRGGASEKLFF. The CDR3 DNA reads TGTGCCAGCAGCTCCTCCCGGGGGGGGGCGAGTGAAAAACTGTTTTTT.

This clone appeared a few times. This chain uses TRBV28 with TRBJ2-7, with 10 bases lining up with TRBD2. CDR3 size: 15 residues. Germline V CDR1 and CDR2: MDHEN, SYDVKM. Trimming removed 6 bases from V and 6 bases from J; junction bases left unmatched: 11. The CDR3 spells CASRRKREGLSEQYF. The CDR3, as DNA: TGTGCCAGCAGGCGAAAGCGGGAGGGCCTCTCCGAGCAGTACTTC.

The chain employs TRBV14 and TRBJ2-3, with 7 bases lining up with TRBD2. CDR3 length: 12 amino acids. Germline V gene lookup returns CDR1 SGHDN and CDR2 FVKESK. Trimming removed 1 base from V and 10 bases from J; junction bases left unmatched: 2. The CDR3 DNA follows: TGTGCCAGCAGCCAAGTGGGGGGGGCGCAGTATTTT. Amino acid sequence: CASSQVGGAQYF.

The V and J genes are TRBV6-5 and TRBJ1-1; 8 bases match TRBD1. J was trimmed by 2 bases and V by 4 bases; bases with no gene match: 9. CDR3 length equals 16 residues. Germline values: CDR1 MNHEY, CDR2 SVGAGI. In DNA, the CDR3 is TGTGCCAGCAGTTGGACAGGGACGACGGTTAACACTGAAGCTTTCTTT. Its translation: CASSWTGTTVNTEAFF.

The chain recombines TRBV9 with TRBJ2-1, with TRBD1 as a possible D gene (5 bases). CDR1 is SGDLS and CDR2 is YYNGEE in the germline V gene. The CDR3 sequence is 16 residues long. Trimming stripped 3 bases from V and 9 bases from J, with 22 bases between. The CDR3 bases are TGTGCCAGCAGCGGGGCTGGGCAGGGCTGGTTGGGTGAGCAGTTCTTC. Amino acid sequence: CASSGAGQGWLGEQFF.

The chain joins TRBV3-1 (or the pseudogene TRBV3-2) to TRBJ1-4; no definite D call. V was shortened by 0 bases and J by 6 bases, with 11 bases between the two germline ends. The germline CDR1 and CDR2 sequences are LGHDT and YNNKEL (reference sequence). The CDR3 contains 15 residues. CDR3 sequence reads: CASSQDFFGDEKLFF. The CDR3 DNA is TGTGCCAGCAGCCAAGACTTCTTCGGGGATGAAAAACTGTTTTTT.

V gene TRBV5-6 combines with J gene TRBJ1-5, with D perhaps matching TRBD1 (5 bases). V was pared by 4 bases and J by 0 bases, with 14 bases between. The CDR3 covers 16 residues. Germline V gene data show CDR1 as SGHDT and CDR2 as YYEEEE. CDR3 nucleotide sequence: TGTGCCAGCAGCATGGGAGGACACCTTAGCAATCAGCCCCAGCATTTT. This codes for CASSMGGHLSNQPQHF.

The rearrangement joins TRBV5-6 to TRBJ1-1, with D perhaps matching TRBD1 (5 bases). This CDR3 region has 15 residues. The V gene's germline CDR1 is SGHDT and CDR2 YYEEEE. Deletions cut 3 bases from V and 3 bases from J, with 15 bases between. The CDR3 region is CASSSDGEGYTEAFF. The CDR3 nucleotides read TGTGCCAGCAGCTCGGACGGGGAGGGGTACACTGAAGCTTTCTTT.

This chain uses TRBV5-1 with TRBJ1-4; 7 positions agree with TRBD1. The germline gives CDR1 SGHRS, CDR2 YFSETQ. The CDR3 length is 15 residues. Trimming cost V 5 bases and J 7 bases; bases outside gene matches: 11. CDR3 region: CASRNQGERGEKLFF. The CDR3 bases are TGCGCCAGCAGAAATCAGGGGGAAAGAGGTGAAAAACTGTTTTTT.

The genes are TRBV19 and TRBJ1-3; 8 bases fit TRBD1. This CDR3 is built from 13 residues. V lost 5 bases and J lost 9; bases outside the gene matches: 6. The V gene's germline CDR1 is LNHDA and CDR2 SQIVND (reference sequence). CDR3 region: CASSERTGSTIYF. In DNA, the CDR3 is TGTGCCAGTAGTGAGCGGACAGGGAGCACCATATATTTT.

The gene calls are TRBV7-9 and TRBJ2-6; 10 nucleotides agree with TRBD2. CDR3 length: 17 residues. Germline CDR1 and CDR2: SEHNR and FQNEAQ (reference sequence). Trimming removed 3 bases from V and 3 bases from J; junction bases left unmatched: 5. Here the CDR3 DNA reads TGTGCCAGCAGCTTCCTAGCGGGAGTTGGTGGGGCCAACGTCCTGACTTTC. Protein: CASSFLAGVGGANVLTF.

The rearrangement uses TRBV19 and TRBJ1-6, with D perhaps matching TRBD1 (5 bases). Germline lookup yields CDR1 LNHDA and CDR2 SQIVND (reference sequence). The CDR3 has 16 residues. Trimming cost V 5 bases and J 6 bases, with 17 bases left between them. The CDR3 nucleotides are TGTGCCAGTAGTCGAGAAGGGGCAGGCCGTAATTCACCCCTCCACTTT. Its translation: CASSREGAGRNSPLHF.

The V gene is TRBV7-2, the J gene TRBJ1-2; possibly TRBD1 for D (5 bases). CDR3 length: 13 amino acids. Between the trimmed V and J ends, which lost 3 bases and 8 bases, there was a span of 13 bases. Germline V gives CDR1 SGHTA, CDR2 FQGNSA. CDR3 coding DNA: TGTGCCAGCAGCTTCCAGGGTGTGGAGGGCTACACCTTC. Translated, it gives CASSFQGVEGYTF.